These 11 T cell receptor beta chains share one sample of origin, sequenced in a study of blood T cell repertoires in COVID-19. TCRdb's table, derived via immunoSEQ multiplex PCR, lists solely in-frame clones and lacks some. The data hold approximately 120,000 clones, with 85% to 90% observed a single time. Sequenced sample: peripheral blood. These receptors were obtained from an elderly woman with COVID-19, enrolled during active disease.

The chain carries TRBV7-2 and TRBJ1-1, with 7 bases identical to TRBD1. The V and J ends lost 6 bases and 7 bases, in that order; junction bases with no gene match: 11. This CDR3 comprises 14 residues. The germline CDR1 and CDR2 sequences are SGHTA and FQGNSA. Here the CDR3 DNA reads TGTGCCAGCAGGCCTAGACAGGGCAGTGGTGAAGCTTTCTTT. It codes for CASRPRQGSGEAFF.

The chain's CDR3 is CASSVGHTSNYGYTF. The CDR3 DNA reads as TGTGCCAGCAGCGTGGGACACACGTCCAACTATGGCTACACCTTC. The chain employs TRBV9 and TRBJ1-2; tentative D call: TRBD1 (6 bases). Looked up from germline, CDR1 is SGDLS and CDR2 is YYNGEE. The CDR3 runs 15 residues. V was shortened by 2 bases and J by 2 bases, with 13 bases between the two germline ends.

The rearrangement uses TRBV28 and TRBJ1-6, with 8 positions matching TRBD1. The CDR3 totals 15 residues. Germline V lookup: CDR1 MDHEN, CDR2 SYDVKM. Unmatched junction bases numbered 10, after V lost 6 bases and J lost 9 bases. The CDR3 sequence: CASRNGQGIGSPLHF. CDR3 nucleotide sequence: TGTGCCAGCAGGAATGGACAGGGTATTGGTTCACCCCTCCACTTT.

The CDR3 DNA sequence: TGTGCCAGCAACCAACAAGTGAATGAGCAGTTCTTC. Protein: CASNQQVNEQFF. This chain links TRBV28 with TRBJ2-1; no clear D gene. Germline lookup yields CDR1 MDHEN and CDR2 SYDVKM. This CDR3 is built from 12 residues. Trimming took 7 bases from V and 7 from J, leaving 11 bases between them.

The chain employs TRBV7-2 and TRBJ1-2; possibly TRBD1 for D (6 bases). Germline loops: CDR1 SGHTA, CDR2 FQGNSA. Deletions cut 2 bases from V and 4 bases from J, with 11 bases between. This CDR3 is 14 amino acids long. The DNA of the CDR3 is TGTGCCAGCAGCTTAAGACAGGCACCCTATGGCTACACCTTC. The encoded protein is CASSLRQAPYGYTF. The full variable domain, rest sourced from reference TRBV7-2 and TRBJ1-2, is GAGVSQSPSNKVTEKGKDVELRCDPISGHTALYWYRQSLGQGLEFLIYFQGNSAPDKSGLPSDRFSAERTGGSVSTLTIQRTQQEDSAVYLCASSLRQAPYGYTFGSGTRLTVV.

This clone occurred many times. The chain combines TRBV27 with TRBJ2-5; 8 bases align to TRBD2. CDR1 is MNHEY and CDR2 is SMNVEV in the germline V gene (reference sequence). Trimming took 5 bases from V and 2 from J; bases not matched to a gene: 1. CDR3 length: 13 amino acids. The CDR3 protein is CASSQRGQETQYF. The DNA for the CDR3 is TGTGCCAGCAGTCAGCGGGGGCAAGAGACCCAGTACTTC.

This chain uses TRBV3-1 (or the pseudogene TRBV3-2) with TRBJ1-2; 8 nucleotides line up with TRBD1. CDR1 is LGHDT, CDR2 YNNKEL, per germline (reference sequence). V was pared by 1 base and J by 0 bases, with 1 base of the junction left unmatched. This CDR3 comprises 15 residues. CDR3: CASSQATGANYGYTF. CDR3 sequence (DNA): TGTGCCAGCAGCCAAGCGACAGGGGCTAACTATGGCTACACCTTC.

The chain recombines TRBV28 with TRBJ2-1, with 9 positions matching TRBD1. Germline CDR1 and CDR2: MDHEN and SYDVKM. The ends lost 10 bases at V and 10 bases at J; junction bases unmatched: 8. The CDR3 is 12 amino acids. The CDR3 spells CATGTGTSEQFF. The CDR3 nucleotides are TGTGCCACCGGGACAGGGACCTCCGAGCAGTTCTTC.

V gene TRBV28 combines with J gene TRBJ1-4; TRBD1 is a possible D gene (5 bases). Between the trimmed V and J ends, which lost 7 bases and 7 bases, there was a span of 19 bases. Per the germline V gene, CDR1 is MDHEN and CDR2 is SYDVKM. CDR3 size: 15 residues. CDR3 amino acids: CASKGPGLPAEKLFF. The DNA for the CDR3 is TGTGCCAGCAAGGGCCCGGGACTGCCCGCTGAAAAACTGTTTTTT.

This clone has a single count. CDR3 in amino acids: CASSLHRGDSGNTIYF. DNA for the CDR3: TGCGCCAGCAGCTTACACAGGGGGGACTCTGGAAACACCATATATTTT. The chain recombines TRBV5-1 with TRBJ1-3; 8 bases fit TRBD1. Germline V gene data show CDR1 as SGHRS and CDR2 as YFSETQ. V lost 2 bases to trimming and J lost 0 bases; unmatched junction nucleotides: 4. The CDR3 extends over 16 amino acids.

J is TRBJ1-6 and V is TRBV28; tentatively, D is TRBD1 (5 bases). Germline V gene sequence: CDR1 MDHEN, CDR2 SYDVKM. V was shortened by 2 bases and J by 5 bases, with 16 bases between the two germline ends. CDR3 length: 17 residues. CDR3 nucleotides: TGTGCCAGCAGTTTAACTGGTAAGTGGACACATAATTCACCCCTCCACTTT. Translation gives CASSLTGKWTHNSPLHF.